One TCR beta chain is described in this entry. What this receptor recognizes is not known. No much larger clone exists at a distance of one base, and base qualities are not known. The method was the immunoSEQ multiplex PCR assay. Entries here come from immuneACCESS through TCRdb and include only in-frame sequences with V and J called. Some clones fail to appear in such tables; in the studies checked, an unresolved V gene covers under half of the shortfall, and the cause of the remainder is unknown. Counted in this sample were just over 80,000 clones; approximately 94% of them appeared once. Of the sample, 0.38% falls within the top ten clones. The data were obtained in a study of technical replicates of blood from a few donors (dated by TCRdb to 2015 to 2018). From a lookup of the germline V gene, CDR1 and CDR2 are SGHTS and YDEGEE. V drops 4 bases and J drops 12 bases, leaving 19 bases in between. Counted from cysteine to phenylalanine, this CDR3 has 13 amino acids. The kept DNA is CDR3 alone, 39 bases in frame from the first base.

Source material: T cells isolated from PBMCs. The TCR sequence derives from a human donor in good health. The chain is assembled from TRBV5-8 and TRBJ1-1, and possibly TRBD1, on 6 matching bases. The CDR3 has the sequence CASSGDTRHVPFF. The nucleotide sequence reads TGTGCCAGCAGCGGGGACACCCGTCATGTGCCTTTCTTT.